Shown below are 22 T cell receptor beta chains from a single sample sequenced in a study of blood T cell repertoires in COVID-19. The repertoire was sequenced with immunoSEQ multiplex PCR; TCRdb's copy has only in-frame clones and lacks some. Of fewer than 85,000 clones listed, approximately 80% are singletons. Sequenced material: peripheral blood. The receptors were sampled from a woman of 80 years or more with active or convalescent COVID-19.

This clone was counted only a few times. The V call is TRBV7-9, the J call TRBJ2-7; D is unresolved. With 4 bases removed from V and 1 base from J, the gap between germline ends came to 8 bases. Per the germline V gene, CDR1 is SEHNR and CDR2 is FQNEAQ (reference sequence). The CDR3 contains 13 residues. DNA of the CDR3: TGTGCCAGCAGCTCCGACTTTTCCTACGAGCAGTACTTC. Its protein is CASSSDFSYEQYF.

The genes are TRBV11-3 and TRBJ2-1; TRBD2 aligns across 13 bases. CDR3 length: 18 amino acids. With 5 bases clipped from V and 1 base from J, the junction kept 8 bases outside the gene matches. CDR1 and CDR2 from the germline V gene are SGHNT and YENEEA. CDR3 residues: CASSKTGLAGVSYNEQFF. CDR3 coding DNA: TGTGCCAGCAGCAAGACCGGACTAGCGGGAGTGTCCTACAATGAGCAGTTCTTC.

This CDR3 is CASSQDTGGGYGYTF. For the CDR3, the DNA is TGTGCCAGCAGCCAAGATACGGGGGGCGGCTATGGCTACACCTTC. The chain uses TRBV3-1 (or the pseudogene TRBV3-2) and TRBJ1-2, with a weak D call TRBD1 (6 bases). CDR3 length: 15 residues. V shed 0 bases and J shed 4 bases, with 12 bases lying between them. Germline CDR1 is LGHDT and CDR2 is YNNKEL (reference sequence).

This chain joins TRBV9 and TRBJ1-1, with D uncertain. Germline loops: CDR1 SGDLS, CDR2 YYNGEE. The CDR3 is 13 amino acids. Trimming cost V 4 bases and J 4 bases, with 11 bases left between them. The CDR3 region has the DNA TGTGCCAGCAGCATTCGACACAGCACTGAAGCTTTCTTT. Amino acid sequence: CASSIRHSTEAFF. Together with reference TRBV9 and TRBJ1-1, the CDR3 gives the full variable domain: DSGVTQTPKHLITATGQRVTLRCSPRSGDLSVYWYQQSLDQGLQFLIQYYNGEERAKGNILERFSAQQFPDLHSELNLSSLELGDSALYFCASSIRHSTEAFFGQGTRLTVV.

This sequence joins TRBV2 and TRBJ1-2, with D hard to call. V was pared by 6 bases and J by 0 bases, with 14 bases between. Germline V lookup: CDR1 SNHLY, CDR2 FYNNEI. The CDR3 loop spans 15 amino acids. The CDR3 loop is CASRETSFSNYGYTF. CDR3 sequence (DNA): TGTGCCAGCAGGGAGACGTCCTTCTCTAACTATGGCTACACCTTC.

This chain joins TRBV21-1 and TRBJ1-6. TRBV21-1 is a listed pseudogene. CDR3 length equals 16 residues. CDR3 bases: TGTGCCAGCAGCGGTAAGGAGAGGTCCTATAATTCACCCCTCCACTTT. As protein: CASSGKERSYNSPLHF.

The J gene is TRBJ2-5, the V gene TRBV7-9, with D maybe TRBD2 (6 bases). Deletions cut 5 bases from V and 2 bases from J, with 12 bases between. The CDR3 runs to 14 residues. Looked up from germline, CDR1 is SEHNR and CDR2 is FQNEAQ (reference sequence). CDR3 coding DNA: TGTGCCAGCAGCCGGGGGAATTTGCAAGAGACCCAGTACTTC. Amino acid sequence: CASSRGNLQETQYF.

The rearrangement uses TRBV4-1 and TRBJ2-2; 8 bases fit TRBD1. Germline V CDR1 and CDR2: MGHRA, YSYEKL. The CDR3 consists of 15 residues. V trimming: 0 bases; J trimming: 7 bases; junction bases outside the gene matches: 4. This chain's CDR3 is CASSQDDRGGGELFF. CDR3 bases: TGCGCCAGCAGCCAAGACGACAGGGGTGGCGGGGAGCTGTTTTTT.

This rearrangement joins TRBV7-8 to TRBJ1-1, with a weak D call TRBD1 (5 bases). With 6 bases removed from V and 4 bases from J, the gap between germline ends came to 15 bases. The length of the CDR3 is 14 residues. The germline gives CDR1 SGHVS, CDR2 FQNEAQ. The CDR3 nucleotides read TGTGCCAGCAGTACATCTCAGGGCGCCACTGAAGCTTTCTTT. Protein: CASSTSQGATEAFF.

This chain links TRBV6-5 with TRBJ2-7; D ambiguous. In germline, CDR1 is MNHEY, CDR2 SVGAGI. The V and J ends lost 6 bases and 0 bases respectively, with 12 bases between them. This CDR3 comprises 14 residues. CDR3 region: CASSLTLFSYEQYF. Written as DNA, the CDR3 is TGTGCCAGCAGCTTGACATTATTCTCCTACGAGCAGTACTTC.

The genes are TRBV2 and TRBJ1-2; D unresolved. Trimming left V 1 base short and J 5 bases short, with 14 bases between. CDR3 length: 15 amino acids. Germline V gene lookup returns CDR1 SNHLY and CDR2 FYNNEI. CDR3 sequence reads: CASSEGPYGEYGYTF. In DNA, the CDR3 is TGTGCCAGCAGTGAAGGTCCTTACGGAGAATATGGCTACACCTTC.

V and J are TRBV7-8 and TRBJ2-7, with 10 bases identical to TRBD1. Trimming at V came to 5 bases and at J to 6 bases, leaving 10 bases not matched to a gene. CDR3 size: 15 residues. Germline V gene lookup returns CDR1 SGHVS and CDR2 FQNEAQ. The CDR3: CASSLPGTGVGEQYF. CDR3 nucleotides: TGTGCCAGCAGCCTACCCGGGACAGGGGTCGGCGAGCAGTACTTC.

The gene calls are TRBV11-2 and TRBJ2-1; 7 nucleotides agree with TRBD2. Trimming at V came to 8 bases and at J to 7 bases, leaving 17 bases not matched to a gene. Germline assignment: CDR1 SGHAT and CDR2 FQNNGV. This CDR3 contains 16 residues. CDR3 sequence: CASARSNSGLLNEQFF. The CDR3 DNA follows: TGTGCCAGCGCCCGGAGCAATAGCGGGTTACTTAATGAGCAGTTCTTC.

The chain links TRBV6-8 to TRBJ1-1; the match to TRBD1 covers 10 bases. CDR1 and CDR2 (germline): MNHGY, SAAAGT. After removal of 5 bases from V and 3 bases from J, the junction contained 6 bases not matched to a gene. The CDR3 is 15 residues long. For the CDR3, the DNA is TGTGCCAGCAGTGGGGGAGGACAGGGGGACACTGAAGCTTTCTTT. It yields the protein CASSGGGQGDTEAFF.

The rearrangement links TRBV28 to TRBJ2-7, with 9 bases that match TRBD1. Looked up from germline, CDR1 is MDHEN and CDR2 is SYDVKM. The CDR3 length is 21 residues. V lost 2 bases and J lost 3; bases outside the gene matches: 23. The CDR3 bases are TGTGCCAGCAGTTTAAGTCCCAGGCGATCTTCCGGGACAGGGAAAAGCTACGAGCAGTACTTC. Its protein product is CASSLSPRRSSGTGKSYEQYF.

This CDR3 is CASSSNRDWNEQFF. CDR3 nucleotides: TGTGCCAGCAGTTCTAACAGGGATTGGAATGAGCAGTTCTTC. The gene calls are TRBV6-2 or TRBV6-3 and TRBJ2-1, with a tentative D call TRBD1 (6 bases). The CDR3 runs 14 residues. Germline V gene sequence: CDR1 MNHEY, CDR2 SVGEGT. V was pared by 4 bases and J by 7 bases, with 14 bases between.

The V call is TRBV9, the J call TRBJ2-3; D might be TRBD2 (6 bases). Germline V CDR1 and CDR2: SGDLS, YYNGEE. This CDR3 has 16 amino acids. V shed 3 bases and J shed 1 base, with 15 bases lying between them. The chain's CDR3 is CASSAGTGLRTDTQYF. In DNA, the CDR3 is TGTGCCAGCAGCGCCGGTACGGGACTCCGCACAGATACGCAGTATTTT.

V and J are TRBV19 and TRBJ2-7, with D maybe TRBD1 (5 bases). This CDR3 has 13 residues. V was clipped by 9 bases and J by 2 bases, with 14 bases between them. Germline V gene data show CDR1 as LNHDA and CDR2 as SQIVND (reference sequence). CDR3 protein: CASQKGRAYEQYF. For the CDR3, the DNA is TGTGCCAGCCAGAAGGGCAGGGCCTACGAGCAGTACTTC.

CDR3 residues: CASSPQPGQYYEQYF. The CDR3 DNA follows: TGTGCCAGCAGCCCTCAACCGGGACAGTACTACGAGCAGTACTTC. The chain is built from TRBV7-2 and TRBJ2-7, with 7 nucleotides matching TRBD1. With V trimmed by 5 bases and J by 3 bases, 10 bases remained unmatched. Per germline, CDR1 SGHTA and CDR2 FQGNSA. CDR3 length equals 15 residues.

This rearrangement joins TRBV28 to TRBJ2-2; 7 nucleotides align to TRBD1. The V segment lost 5 bases and the J segment 7 bases; nucleotides outside the gene matches: 10. The CDR3 spans 15 residues. The germline V gene has CDR1 MDHEN and CDR2 SYDVKM. The CDR3 loop reads CASSPLTGVGGELFF. Written as DNA, the CDR3 is TGTGCCAGCAGTCCCTTAACAGGGGTCGGCGGGGAGCTGTTTTTT.

This sequence joins TRBV7-3 and TRBJ2-3; 9 bases fit TRBD2. The V segment lost 0 bases and the J segment 9 bases; nucleotides outside the gene matches: 7. The CDR3 extends over 15 amino acids. Germline loops: CDR1 SGHTA, CDR2 FQGTGA. The CDR3 sequence: CASSLTGGLAETQYF. The CDR3 region has the DNA TGTGCCAGCAGCTTAACGGGGGGACTAGCCGAGACGCAGTATTTT. Full variable domain (missing parts from reference TRBV7-3 and TRBJ2-3): GAGVSQTPSNKVTEKGKYVELRCDPISGHTALYWYRQSLGQGPEFLIYFQGTGAADDSGLPNDRFFAVRPEGSVSTLKIQRTERGDSAVYLCASSLTGGLAETQYFGPGTRLTVL.

Only one count was recorded for this clone. The rearrangement uses TRBV6-2 or TRBV6-3 and TRBJ2-5, with D hard to call. V lost 4 bases and J lost 5, with 2 bases in between. This CDR3 is built from 10 residues. Germline V gene data show CDR1 as MNHEY and CDR2 as SVGEGT. CDR3 DNA sequence: TGTGCCAGCAGTTCGGAGACCCAGTACTTC. It yields the protein CASSSETQYF.